This T cell receptor (beta chain) was sequenced during a study of T cell responses to AZD1222 COVID-19 vaccine. Comments on this clone: Its antigen remains unidentified.

Clones were read by immunoSEQ multiplex PCR, and TCRdb kept only the in-frame ones, dropping some. The table lists more than 120,000 clones, roughly 90% of them singletons. The study's findings and limits: Just a handful of AZD1222 recipients were seropositive at baseline. Following two doses of AZD1222, Spike-specific TCR breadth and depth rose.

The V gene's germline CDR1 is SEHNR and CDR2 FQNEAQ (reference sequence). V was cut by 6 bases and J by 5 bases, with 7 bases left in between. The CDR3 is made up of 11 amino acids. The chain employs TRBV7-9 and TRBJ1-1; D remains unclear. The specimen comprised peripheral blood, sampled 28 days after the second AZD1222 dose. The clonotype comes from an adult who received the AZD1222 COVID-19 vaccine. CDR3 sequence (DNA): TGTGCCAGCAGGGATGGGACTGAAGCTTTCTTT. This sequence encodes CASRDGTEAFF.